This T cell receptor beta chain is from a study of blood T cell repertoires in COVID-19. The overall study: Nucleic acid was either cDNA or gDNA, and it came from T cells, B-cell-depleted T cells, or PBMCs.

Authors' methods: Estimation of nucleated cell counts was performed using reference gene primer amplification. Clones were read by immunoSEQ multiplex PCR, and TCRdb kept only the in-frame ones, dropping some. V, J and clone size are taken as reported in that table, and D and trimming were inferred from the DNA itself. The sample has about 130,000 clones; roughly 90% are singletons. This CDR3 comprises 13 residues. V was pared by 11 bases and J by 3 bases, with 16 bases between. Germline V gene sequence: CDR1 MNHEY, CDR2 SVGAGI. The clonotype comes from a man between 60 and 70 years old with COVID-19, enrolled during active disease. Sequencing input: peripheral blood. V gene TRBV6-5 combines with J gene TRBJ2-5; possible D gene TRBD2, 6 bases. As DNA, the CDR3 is TGTGCCGGCCAATGGGGGGTTAAAGAGACCCAGTACTTC. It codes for CAGQWGVKETQYF.